Presented here are 11 T cell receptor beta chains from one specimen sequenced in a study of cytomegalovirus exposure and HLA in healthy donors. PCR was performed using 60 Vbeta and 13 Jbeta primers. The data were produced by immunoSEQ multiplex PCR, yet TCRdb's version contains in-frame clones alone and is incomplete. Among hundreds of thousands of clones listed, roughly 85% were seen once. The sequenced material came from PBMCs. These receptors came from a male donor in good health and CMV-seronegative.

The chain carries TRBV21-1 and TRBJ1-1. TRBV21-1 is flagged as a pseudogene. The CDR3 spans 15 residues. The CDR3 DNA is TGTGCCAGCAGCCCTCAACAGGGAGGGGAGGCTGAAGCTTTCTTT. Encoded protein: CASSPQQGGEAEAFF.

This chain joins TRBV2 and TRBJ2-1; TRBD1 might be the D (5 bases). V was cut by 1 base and J by 7 bases, with 11 bases left in between. This CDR3 spans 14 amino acids. The germline CDR1 and CDR2 sequences are SNHLY and FYNNEI. The CDR3 here is CASSEEVRVNEQFF. CDR3 coding DNA: TGTGCCAGCAGTGAAGAGGTCAGGGTAAATGAGCAGTTCTTC.

V gene TRBV11-2 combines with J gene TRBJ2-7; tentatively, D is TRBD2 (6 bases). Trimming took 2 bases from V and 2 from J, leaving 16 bases between them. This CDR3 spans 16 amino acids. From germline, CDR1 is SGHAT and CDR2 FQNNGV. CDR3 protein: CASSLPEGLPTYEQYF. The DNA for the CDR3 is TGTGCCAGCAGCTTACCCGAGGGACTCCCTACCTACGAGCAGTACTTC. The full variable domain, completed using reference TRBV11-2 and TRBJ2-7, is EAGVAQSPRYKIIEKRQSVAFWCNPISGHATLYWYQQILGQGPKLLIQFQNNGVVDDSQLPKDRFSAERLKGVDSTLKIQPAKLEDSAVYLCASSLPEGLPTYEQYFGPGTRLTVT.

This chain uses TRBV7-2 with TRBJ2-7; D may be TRBD1 (6 bases). V lost 4 bases and J lost 2, with 15 bases in between. The CDR3 spans 15 residues. CDR1 and CDR2 (germline): SGHTA, FQGNSA. The CDR3 nucleotides are TGTGCCAGCAGCTCAGCCGGGACAAAGACCTACGAGCAGTACTTC. Its protein is CASSSAGTKTYEQYF.

Only one count was recorded for this clone. J is TRBJ1-2 and V is TRBV30; TRBD1 aligns across 9 bases. Looked up from germline, CDR1 is GTSNPN and CDR2 is SVGIG (reference sequence). J was trimmed by 4 bases and V by 5 bases; bases with no gene match: 5. CDR3 size: 13 residues. The CDR3 bases are TGTGCCTGGGACCCGACAGGGGGCTATGGCTACACCTTC. It encodes CAWDPTGGYGYTF.

The rearrangement joins TRBV7-2 to TRBJ1-5; 12 nucleotides align to TRBD1. Per the germline V gene, CDR1 is SGHTA and CDR2 is FQGNSA. This CDR3 is 17 amino acids long. Trimming removed 6 bases from V and 4 bases from J; junction bases left unmatched: 10. CDR3 amino acids: CASSRKPGQGANQPQHF. The CDR3 region has the DNA TGTGCCAGCAGTCGAAAGCCGGGACAGGGGGCAAATCAGCCCCAGCATTTT.

This clone was recorded once. This chain links TRBV5-1 with TRBJ2-7; TRBD2 agrees at 7 bases. The CDR3 length is 15 residues. Germline V CDR1 and CDR2: SGHRS, YFSETQ. V was clipped by 2 bases and J by 1 base; unmatched bases: 6. The CDR3 is CASSFGEGLSYEQYF. The CDR3 DNA sequence: TGCGCCAGCAGCTTTGGGGAGGGATTATCCTACGAGCAGTACTTC.

This clone appeared once. This rearrangement joins TRBV6-1 to TRBJ1-5; TRBD1 might be the D (6 bases). Germline CDR1 reads MNHNS; CDR2 reads SASEGT. The CDR3 spans 16 residues. V was pared by 3 bases and J by 4 bases, with 16 bases between. Here the CDR3 reads CASSEGKDSLNQPQHF. DNA of the CDR3: TGTGCCAGCAGTGAGGGCAAGGACAGCTTGAATCAGCCCCAGCATTTT.

V and J are TRBV27 and TRBJ2-7; D is uncertain. The CDR3 runs to 11 residues. V was clipped by 3 bases and J by 6 bases, with 6 bases between them. Per the germline V gene, CDR1 is MNHEY and CDR2 is SMNVEV (reference sequence). This CDR3 reads CASSFRSEQYF. The CDR3 DNA reads as TGTGCCAGCAGTTTTCGGAGCGAGCAGTACTTC.

This clone was counted only a few times. This chain connects TRBV25-1 to TRBJ2-1, with D possibly matching TRBD1 (6 bases). The germline CDR1 and CDR2 sequences are MGHDK and SYGVNS. V lost 8 bases, J lost 0 bases, and 11 bases lay in between. The CDR3 contains 14 residues. This chain's CDR3 is CASGQGGSYNEQFF. CDR3 nucleotides: TGTGCCAGCGGACAAGGGGGCTCCTACAATGAGCAGTTCTTC. Full variable domain (outside the CDR3, taken from reference TRBV25-1 and TRBJ2-1): EADIYQTPRYLVIGTGKKITLECSQTMGHDKMYWYQQDPGMELHLIHYSYGVNSTEKGDLSSESTVSRIRTEHFPLTLESARPSHTSQYLCASGQGGSYNEQFFGPGTRLTVL.

The chain combines TRBV6-5 with TRBJ2-7, with 7 bases aligning to TRBD2. V gave up 7 bases and J gave up 6 bases; unmatched junction bases: 12. CDR1 MNHEY and CDR2 SVGAGI come from the germline V gene. This CDR3 has 14 amino acids. The CDR3 sequence is CASIGPGRGSEQYF. The CDR3 DNA sequence: TGTGCCAGCATCGGTCCGGGGCGGGGGTCCGAGCAGTACTTC.